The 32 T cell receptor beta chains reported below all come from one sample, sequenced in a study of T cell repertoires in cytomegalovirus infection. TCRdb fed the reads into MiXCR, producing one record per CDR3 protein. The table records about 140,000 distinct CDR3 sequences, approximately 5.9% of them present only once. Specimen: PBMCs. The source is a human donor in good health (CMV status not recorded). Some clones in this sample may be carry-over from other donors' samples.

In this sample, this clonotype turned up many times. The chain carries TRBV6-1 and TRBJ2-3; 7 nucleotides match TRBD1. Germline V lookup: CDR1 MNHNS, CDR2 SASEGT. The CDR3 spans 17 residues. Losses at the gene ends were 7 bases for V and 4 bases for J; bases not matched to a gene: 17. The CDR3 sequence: CASNTAPGTEVSDTQYF. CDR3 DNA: TGTGCCAGCAACACCGCCCCCGGGACAGAAGTCTCAGATACGCAGTATTTT.

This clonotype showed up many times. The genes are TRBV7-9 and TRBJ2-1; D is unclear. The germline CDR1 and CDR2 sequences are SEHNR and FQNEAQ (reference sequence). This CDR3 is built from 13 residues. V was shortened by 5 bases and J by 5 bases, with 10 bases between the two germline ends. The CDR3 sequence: CASSRRLDNEQFF. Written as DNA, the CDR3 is TGTGCCAGCAGCAGACGACTGGACAATGAGCAGTTCTTC.

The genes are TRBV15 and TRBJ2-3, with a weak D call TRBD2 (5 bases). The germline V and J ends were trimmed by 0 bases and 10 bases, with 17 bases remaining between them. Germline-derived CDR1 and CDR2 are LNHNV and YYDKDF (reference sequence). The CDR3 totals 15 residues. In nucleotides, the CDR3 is TGTGCCACCAGCAGAGATCTAGCCGGTAAAAGTGCGCAGTATTTT. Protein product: CATSRDLAGKSAQYF.

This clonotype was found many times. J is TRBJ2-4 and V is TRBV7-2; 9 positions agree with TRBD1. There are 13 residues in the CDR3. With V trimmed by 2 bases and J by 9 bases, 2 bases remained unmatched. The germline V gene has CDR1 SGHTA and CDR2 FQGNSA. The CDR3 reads CASSLPGQGIQYF. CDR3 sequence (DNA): TGTGCCAGCAGCTTACCGGGACAGGGCATTCAGTACTTC. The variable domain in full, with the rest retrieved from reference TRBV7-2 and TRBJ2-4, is GAGVSQSPSNKVTEKGKDVELRCDPISGHTALYWYRQSLGQGLEFLIYFQGNSAPDKSGLPSDRFSAERTGGSVSTLTIQRTQQEDSAVYLCASSLPGQGIQYFGAGTRLSVL.

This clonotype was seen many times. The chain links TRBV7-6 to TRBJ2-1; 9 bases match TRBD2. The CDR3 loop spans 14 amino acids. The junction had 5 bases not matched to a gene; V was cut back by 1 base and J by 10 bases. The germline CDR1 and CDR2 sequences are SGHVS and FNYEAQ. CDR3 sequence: CASSLGGGVGEQFF. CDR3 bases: TGTGCCAGCAGCTTAGGCGGGGGGGTTGGGGAGCAGTTCTTC. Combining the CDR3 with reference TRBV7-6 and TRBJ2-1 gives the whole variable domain GAGVSQSPRYKVTKRGQDVALRCDPISGHVSLYWYRQALGQGPEFLTYFNYEAQQDKSGLPNDRFSAERPEGSISTLTIQRTEQRDSAMYRCASSLGGGVGEQFFGPGTRLTVL.

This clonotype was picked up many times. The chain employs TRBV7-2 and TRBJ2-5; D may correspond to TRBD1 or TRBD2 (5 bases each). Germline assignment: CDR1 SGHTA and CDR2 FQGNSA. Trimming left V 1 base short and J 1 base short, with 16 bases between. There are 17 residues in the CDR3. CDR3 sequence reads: CASSLVGAGMLQETQYF. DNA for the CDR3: TGTGCCAGCAGCTTAGTCGGGGCAGGGATGCTCCAAGAGACCCAGTACTTC.

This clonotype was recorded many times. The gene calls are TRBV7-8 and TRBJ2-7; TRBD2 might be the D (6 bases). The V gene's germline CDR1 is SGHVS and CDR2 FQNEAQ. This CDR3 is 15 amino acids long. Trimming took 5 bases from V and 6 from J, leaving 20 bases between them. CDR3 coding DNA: TGTGCCAGCAGCACACAAGACAGCGGGCTCGCCGAGCAGTACTTC. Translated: CASSTQDSGLAEQYF.

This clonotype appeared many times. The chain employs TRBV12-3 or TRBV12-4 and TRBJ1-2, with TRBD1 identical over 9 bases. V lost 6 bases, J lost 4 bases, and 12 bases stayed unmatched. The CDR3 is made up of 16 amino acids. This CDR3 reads CASRSGRTGDGYGYTF. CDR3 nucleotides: TGTGCCAGCAGATCCGGCCGGACAGGGGATGGCTATGGCTACACCTTC.

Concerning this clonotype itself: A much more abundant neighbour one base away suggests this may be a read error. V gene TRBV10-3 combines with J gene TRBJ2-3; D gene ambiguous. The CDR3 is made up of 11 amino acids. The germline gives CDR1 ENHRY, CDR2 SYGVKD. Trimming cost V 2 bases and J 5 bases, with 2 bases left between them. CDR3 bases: TGTGCCATCAGTGAGCTAGATACGCAGTATTTT. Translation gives CAISELDTQYF.

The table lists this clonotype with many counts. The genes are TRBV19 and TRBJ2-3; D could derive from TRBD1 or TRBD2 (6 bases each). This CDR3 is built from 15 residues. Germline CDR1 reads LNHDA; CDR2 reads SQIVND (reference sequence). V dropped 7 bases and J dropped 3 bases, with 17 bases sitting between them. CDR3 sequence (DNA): TGTGCCAGTAAAGAAGGGGGGAGCCCGACAGATACGCAGTATTTT. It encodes CASKEGGSPTDTQYF.

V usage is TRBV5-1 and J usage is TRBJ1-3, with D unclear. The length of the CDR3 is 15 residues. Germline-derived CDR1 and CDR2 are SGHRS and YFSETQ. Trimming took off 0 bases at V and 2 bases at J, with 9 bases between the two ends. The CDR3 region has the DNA TGCGCCAGCAGCTTGGAGTTGGGTACTGGAAACACCATATATTTT. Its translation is CASSLELGTGNTIYF.

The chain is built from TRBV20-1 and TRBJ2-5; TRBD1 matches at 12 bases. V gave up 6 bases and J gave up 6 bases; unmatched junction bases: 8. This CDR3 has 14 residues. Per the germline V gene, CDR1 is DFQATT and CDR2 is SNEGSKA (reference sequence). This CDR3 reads CSATGTGGRKTQYF. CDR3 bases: TGCAGTGCCACCGGGACAGGGGGCCGAAAGACCCAGTACTTC.

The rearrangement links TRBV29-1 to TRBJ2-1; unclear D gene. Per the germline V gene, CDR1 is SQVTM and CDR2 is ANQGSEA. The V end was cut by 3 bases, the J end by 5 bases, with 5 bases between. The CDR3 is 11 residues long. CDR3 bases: TGCAGCGTTGAGTTCGACAATGAGCAGTTCTTC. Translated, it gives CSVEFDNEQFF.

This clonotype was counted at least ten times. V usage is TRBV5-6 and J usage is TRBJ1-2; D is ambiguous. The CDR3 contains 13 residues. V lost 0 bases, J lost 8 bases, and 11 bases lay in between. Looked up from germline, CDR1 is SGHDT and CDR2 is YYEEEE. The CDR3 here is CASSLASNRGYTF. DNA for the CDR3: TGTGCCAGCAGCTTGGCCTCTAATCGGGGCTACACCTTC.

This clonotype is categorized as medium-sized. CDR3 nucleotide sequence: TGTGCCAGCAGCTTTCAGTCCGGGGGAGTTGGGAATGAGCAGTTCTTC. This gives the protein CASSFQSGGVGNEQFF. This chain links TRBV7-2 with TRBJ2-1, with a tentative D call TRBD2 (6 bases). V lost 3 bases and J 7 bases, leaving 19 bases between the germline ends. The CDR3 has 16 amino acids. Germline loops: CDR1 SGHTA, CDR2 FQGNSA.

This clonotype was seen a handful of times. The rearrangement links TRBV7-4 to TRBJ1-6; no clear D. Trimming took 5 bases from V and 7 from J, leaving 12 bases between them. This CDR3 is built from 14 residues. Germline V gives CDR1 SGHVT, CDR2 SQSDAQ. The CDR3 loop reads CASSTTGNNSPLHF. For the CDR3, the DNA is TGTGCCAGCAGCACAACCGGCAACAATTCACCCCTCCACTTT.

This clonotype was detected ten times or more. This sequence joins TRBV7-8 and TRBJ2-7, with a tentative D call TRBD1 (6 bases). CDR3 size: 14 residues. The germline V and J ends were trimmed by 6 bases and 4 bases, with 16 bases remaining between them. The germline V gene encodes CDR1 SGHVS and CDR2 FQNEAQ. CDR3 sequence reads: CASSLAHREYEQYF. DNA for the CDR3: TGTGCCAGCAGTCTAGCCCACAGGGAGTACGAGCAGTACTTC. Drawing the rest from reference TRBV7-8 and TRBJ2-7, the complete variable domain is GAGVSQSPRYKVAKRGQDVALRCDPISGHVSLFWYQQALGQGPEFLTYFQNEAQLDKSGLPSDRFFAERPEGSVSTLKIQRTQQEDSAVYLCASSLAHREYEQYFGPGTRLTVT.

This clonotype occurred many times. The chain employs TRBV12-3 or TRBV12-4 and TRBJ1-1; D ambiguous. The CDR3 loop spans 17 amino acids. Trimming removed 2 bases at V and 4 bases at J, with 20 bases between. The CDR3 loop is CASSLLWSADWGTEAFF. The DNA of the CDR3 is TGTGCCAGCAGTTTATTGTGGTCCGCGGACTGGGGCACTGAAGCTTTCTTT.

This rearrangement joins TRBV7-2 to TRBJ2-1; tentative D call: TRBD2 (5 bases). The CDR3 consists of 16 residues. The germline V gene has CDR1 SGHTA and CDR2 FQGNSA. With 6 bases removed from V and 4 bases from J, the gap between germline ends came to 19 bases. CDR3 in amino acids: CASSPSFGRVYNEQFF. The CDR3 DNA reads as TGTGCCAGCAGTCCAAGCTTTGGGCGGGTTTACAATGAGCAGTTCTTC.

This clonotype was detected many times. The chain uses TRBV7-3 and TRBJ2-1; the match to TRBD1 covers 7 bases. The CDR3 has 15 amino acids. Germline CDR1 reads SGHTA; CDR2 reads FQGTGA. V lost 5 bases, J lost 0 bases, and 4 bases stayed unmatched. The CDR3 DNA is TGTGCCAGCAGCATAGACAGGGTCTCCTACAATGAGCAGTTCTTC. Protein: CASSIDRVSYNEQFF.

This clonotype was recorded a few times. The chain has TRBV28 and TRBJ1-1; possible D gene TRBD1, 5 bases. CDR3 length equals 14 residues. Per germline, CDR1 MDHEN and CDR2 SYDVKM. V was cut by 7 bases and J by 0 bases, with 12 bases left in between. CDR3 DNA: TGTGCCAGCACCCCGGACATGATGAACACTGAAGCTTTCTTT. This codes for CASTPDMMNTEAFF.

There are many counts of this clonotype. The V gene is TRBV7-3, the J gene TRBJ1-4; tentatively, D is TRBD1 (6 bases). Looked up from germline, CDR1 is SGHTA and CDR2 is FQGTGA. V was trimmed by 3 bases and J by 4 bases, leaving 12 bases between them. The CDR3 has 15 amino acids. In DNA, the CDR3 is TGTGCCAGCAGCTTGTCAGGGGCCCATAATGAAAAACTGTTTTTT. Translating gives CASSLSGAHNEKLFF.

As DNA, the CDR3 is TGTGCCAGCAGTTTTGGGGAAAAACTGTTTTTT. This gives the protein CASSFGEKLFF. The chain employs TRBV28 and TRBJ1-4; D remains ambiguous. From germline, CDR1 is MDHEN and CDR2 SYDVKM. The CDR3 length is 11 residues. The V and J ends lost 3 bases and 8 bases respectively, with 4 bases between them.

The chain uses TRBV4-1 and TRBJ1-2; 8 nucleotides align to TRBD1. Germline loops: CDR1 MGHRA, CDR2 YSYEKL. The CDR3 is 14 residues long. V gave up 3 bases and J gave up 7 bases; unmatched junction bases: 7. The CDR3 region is CASSQPGTGSGYTF. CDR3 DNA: TGCGCCAGCAGCCAGCCGGGGACAGGCAGTGGCTACACCTTC.

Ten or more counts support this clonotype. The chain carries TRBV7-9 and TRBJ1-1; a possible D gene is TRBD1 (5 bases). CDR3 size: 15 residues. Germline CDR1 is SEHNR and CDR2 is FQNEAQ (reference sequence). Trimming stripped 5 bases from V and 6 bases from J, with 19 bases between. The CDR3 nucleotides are TGTGCCAGCAGCCTGTACAGGAACCTTGTACCTGAAGCTTTCTTT. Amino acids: CASSLYRNLVPEAFF.

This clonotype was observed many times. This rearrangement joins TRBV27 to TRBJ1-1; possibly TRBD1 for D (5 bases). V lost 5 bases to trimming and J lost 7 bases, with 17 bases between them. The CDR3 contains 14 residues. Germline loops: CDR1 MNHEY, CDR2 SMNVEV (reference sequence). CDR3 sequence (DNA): TGTGCCAGCAGTCCGTCCGGCAGGGACCGTGAAGCTTTCTTT. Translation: CASSPSGRDREAFF.

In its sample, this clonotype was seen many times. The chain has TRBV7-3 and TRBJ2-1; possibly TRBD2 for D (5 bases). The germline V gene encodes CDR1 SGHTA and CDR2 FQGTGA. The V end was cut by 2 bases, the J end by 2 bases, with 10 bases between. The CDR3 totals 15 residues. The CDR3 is CASSLEGQTYNEQFF. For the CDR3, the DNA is TGTGCCAGCAGCTTAGAGGGCCAGACCTACAATGAGCAGTTCTTC.

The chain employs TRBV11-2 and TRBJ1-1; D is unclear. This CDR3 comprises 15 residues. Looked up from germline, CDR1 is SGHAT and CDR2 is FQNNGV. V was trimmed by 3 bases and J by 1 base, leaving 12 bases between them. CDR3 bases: TGTGCCAGCAGCTTCTTTTCCGCGGGGAACACTGAAGCTTTCTTT. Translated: CASSFFSAGNTEAFF.

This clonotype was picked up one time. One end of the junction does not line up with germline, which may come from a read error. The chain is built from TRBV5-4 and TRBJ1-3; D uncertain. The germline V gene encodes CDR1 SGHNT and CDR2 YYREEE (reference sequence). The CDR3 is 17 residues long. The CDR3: CASSSGANTFSGNTICF. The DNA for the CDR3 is TGTGCCAGCAGCTCCGGAGCAAATACTTTCTCTGGAAACACCATATGTTTT.

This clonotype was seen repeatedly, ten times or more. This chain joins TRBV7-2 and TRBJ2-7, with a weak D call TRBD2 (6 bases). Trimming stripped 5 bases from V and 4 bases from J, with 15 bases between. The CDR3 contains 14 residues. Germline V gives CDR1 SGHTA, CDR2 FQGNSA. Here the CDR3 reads CASSPRGGEYEQYF. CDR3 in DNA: TGTGCCAGCAGCCCCCGGGGCGGGGAGTACGAGCAGTACTTC.

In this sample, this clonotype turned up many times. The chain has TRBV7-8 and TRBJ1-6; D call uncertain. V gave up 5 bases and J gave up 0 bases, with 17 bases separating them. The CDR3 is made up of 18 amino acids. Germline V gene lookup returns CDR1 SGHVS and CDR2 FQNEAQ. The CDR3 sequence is CASSPGGIVSSYNSPLHF. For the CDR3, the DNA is TGTGCCAGCAGCCCTGGCGGGATTGTTAGCTCCTATAATTCACCCCTCCACTTT.

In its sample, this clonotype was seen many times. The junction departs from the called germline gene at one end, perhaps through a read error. The CDR3 protein is CASSLAGVKYNEQFF. CDR3 bases: TGTGCCAGCAGCCTAGCGGGGGTGAAATACAATGAGCAGTTCTTC. The chain uses TRBV7-2 and TRBJ2-1; TRBD2 aligns across 10 bases. The germline gives CDR1 SGHTA, CDR2 FQGNSA. CDR3 length: 15 residues.